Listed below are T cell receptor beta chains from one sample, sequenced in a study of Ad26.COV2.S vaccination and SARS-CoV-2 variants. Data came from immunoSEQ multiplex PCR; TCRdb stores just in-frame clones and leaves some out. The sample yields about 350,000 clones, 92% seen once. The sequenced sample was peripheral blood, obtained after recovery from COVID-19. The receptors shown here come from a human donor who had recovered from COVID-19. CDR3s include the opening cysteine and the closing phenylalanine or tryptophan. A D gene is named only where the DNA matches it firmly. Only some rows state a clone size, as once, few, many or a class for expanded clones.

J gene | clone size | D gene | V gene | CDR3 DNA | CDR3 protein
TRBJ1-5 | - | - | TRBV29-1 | TGCAGCGTCGCCCCCGGCAGTTCGGATCAGCCCCAGCATTTT | CSVAPGSSDQPQHF
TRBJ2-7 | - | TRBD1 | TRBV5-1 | TGCGCCAGCAGCGGCGGGACAGGACCCCCTACCTACGAGCAGTACTTC | CASSGGTGPPTYEQYF
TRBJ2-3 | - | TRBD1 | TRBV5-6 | TGTGCCAGCAGCTTCCGAGGGGGCATTAGGGCAGATACGCAGTATTTT | CASSFRGGIRADTQYF
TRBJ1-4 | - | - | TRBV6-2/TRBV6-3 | TGTGCCAGCAGTTACGGAGGGACCACGGGGGAAAAACTGTTTTTT | CASSYGGTTGEKLFF
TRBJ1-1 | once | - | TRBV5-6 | TGTGCCAGCAGCCGAACAGGGAACACTGAAGCTTTCTTT | CASSRTGNTEAFF
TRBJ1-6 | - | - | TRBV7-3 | TGTGCCAGCAGCTTAGGCGGGCAGGGTCTTAATTCACCCCTCCACTTT | CASSLGGQGLNSPLHF
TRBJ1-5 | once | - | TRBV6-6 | TGTGCCAGCAGTTACGAGGTCAGGGACAATCAGCCCCAGCATTTT | CASSYEVRDNQPQHF
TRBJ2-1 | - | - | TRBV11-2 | TGTGCCAGCAGCTTAGACAGGGTGGGCAATGAGCAGTTCTTC | CASSLDRVGNEQFF
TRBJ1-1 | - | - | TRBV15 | TGTGCCACCAGCAGAGATACCTGGACTGAAGCTTTCTTT | CATSRDTWTEAFF
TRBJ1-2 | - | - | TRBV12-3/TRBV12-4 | TGTGCCAGCACGCGTACAGCACCCTATGGCTACACCTTC | CASTRTAPYGYTF
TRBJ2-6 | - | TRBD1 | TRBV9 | TGTGCCAGCAGCGACCGGGACAGGGGTACTGGGGCCAACGTCCTGACTTTC | CASSDRDRGTGANVLTF
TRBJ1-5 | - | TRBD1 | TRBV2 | TGTGCCAGCAGTGAAGCGCTTGGGACAGGGGACCATCAGCCCCAGCATTTT | CASSEALGTGDHQPQHF
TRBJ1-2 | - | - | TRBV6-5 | TGTGCCAGCGCTTGGTCCGGAGACTATGGCTACACCTTC | CASAWSGDYGYTF
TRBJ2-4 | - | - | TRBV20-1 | TGCAGGGTCGCGTCGGGGAACATTCAGTACTTC | CRVASGNIQYF
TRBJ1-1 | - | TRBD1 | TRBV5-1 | TGCGCCAGCAGCTTGTGGGGACAGGGGGCTGAAGCTTTCTTT | CASSLWGQGAEAFF
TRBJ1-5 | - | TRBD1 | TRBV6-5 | TGTGCCAGCACCACAGGGGGCAGCAATCAGCCCCAGCATTTT | CASTTGGSNQPQHF
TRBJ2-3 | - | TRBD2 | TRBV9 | TGTGCCAGCAGCGTAGGGGCGGGGGGACGCACAGATACGCAGTATTTT | CASSVGAGGRTDTQYF
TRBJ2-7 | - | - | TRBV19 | TGTGCCAGTAGCTTCGATTCCGGGACGCCGTACGAGCAGTACTTC | CASSFDSGTPYEQYF
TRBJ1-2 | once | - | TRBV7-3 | TGTGCCAGCAGCTTAAGAACAAGGGAACTAGCTAACTATGGCTACACCTTC | CASSLRTRELANYGYTF
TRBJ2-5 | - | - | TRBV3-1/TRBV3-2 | TGTGCCAGCAGCCAAGATCGGCCCCCGGCTGCCCAGTACTTC | CASSQDRPPAAQYF
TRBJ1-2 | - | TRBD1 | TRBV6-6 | TGTGCCAGCAAGAGGACAGGGGGTAACTATGGCTACACCTTC | CASKRTGGNYGYTF
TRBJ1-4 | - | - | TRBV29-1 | TGCAGCGTTGAGGGGACCACTAATGAAAAACTGTTTTTT | CSVEGTTNEKLFF
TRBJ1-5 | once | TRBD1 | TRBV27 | TGTGCCAGCAGTACAGGGACAGGGAGCAATCAGCCCCAGCATTTT | CASSTGTGSNQPQHF
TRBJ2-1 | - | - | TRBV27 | TGTGCCAGCAGTCCCGTAGCCGGAGTATACAATGAGCAGTTCTTC | CASSPVAGVYNEQFF
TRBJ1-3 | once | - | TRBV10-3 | TGTGCCATCAGTGAACAGGTTGGAGGAAACACCATATATTTT | CAISEQVGGNTIYF
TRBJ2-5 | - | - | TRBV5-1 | TGCGCCAGCAGCCCGGACCGACAACTCCAGTACTTC | CASSPDRQLQYF
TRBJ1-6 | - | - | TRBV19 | TGTGCCAGTGCCCCCTCCCTTAATAATTCACCCCTCCACTTT | CASAPSLNNSPLHF
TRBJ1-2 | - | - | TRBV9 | TGTGCCAGCAGTGACCTAGACAGCGATTTTAACTATGGCTACACCTTC | CASSDLDSDFNYGYTF
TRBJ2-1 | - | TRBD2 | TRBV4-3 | TGCGCCAGCAGCCAAGTGTTCGGGGGGGCCCCCTACAATGAGCAGTTCTTC | CASSQVFGGAPYNEQFF
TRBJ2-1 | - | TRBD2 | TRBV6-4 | TGTGCCAGCAGTGACGGGACTACCAATGAGCAGTTCTTC | CASSDGTTNEQFF
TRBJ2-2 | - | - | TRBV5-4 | TGTGCCAGCAGCTTGATGCACAGGAGGACCGGGGAGCTGTTTTTT | CASSLMHRRTGELFF
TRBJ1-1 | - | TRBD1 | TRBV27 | TGTGCCAGCTACAGGGGTGTAAACACTGAAGCTTTCTTT | CASYRGVNTEAFF
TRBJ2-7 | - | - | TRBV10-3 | TGTGCCATCAAAGGAGCGTTACCCTACGAGCAGTACTTC | CAIKGALPYEQYF
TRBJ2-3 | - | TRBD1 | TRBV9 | TGTGCCAGCAGCGTCGACAGGGCGGGCTCCACAGATACGCAGTATTTT | CASSVDRAGSTDTQYF
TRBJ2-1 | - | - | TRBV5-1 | TGCGCCAGCAGCCTGGGTTCCAAAAAGGGGGATGAGCAGTTCTTC | CASSLGSKKGDEQFF
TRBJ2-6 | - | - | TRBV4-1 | TGCGCCAGCAGCCATACAGGCTCTGGGGCCAACGTCCTGACTTTC | CASSHTGSGANVLTF
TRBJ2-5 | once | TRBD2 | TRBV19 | TGTGCCAGTAGAACTAGCGGCGGGCAAGAGACCCAGTACTTC | CASRTSGGQETQYF
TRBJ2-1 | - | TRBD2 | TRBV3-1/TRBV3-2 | TGTGCCAGCAGCCAAGATCATATGGCGGGGGGGCCACGGGAGCAGTTCTTC | CASSQDHMAGGPREQFF
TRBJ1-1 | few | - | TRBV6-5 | TGTGCCAGCAGTTACTCAGGAGGGAGACCTGAAGCTTTCTTT | CASSYSGGRPEAFF
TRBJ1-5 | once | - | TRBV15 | TGTGCCACCAGCAGAGGTCCGCAGAATCAGCCCCAGCATTTT | CATSRGPQNQPQHF
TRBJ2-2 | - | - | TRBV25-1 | TGTGCCAGCAGTGGGTTTGGGACCGGGGAGCTGTTTTTT | CASSGFGTGELFF
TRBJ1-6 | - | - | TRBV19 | TGTGCCAGTAGCCCGGCCCTTAATTCACCCCTCCACTTT | CASSPALNSPLHF
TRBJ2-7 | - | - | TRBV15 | TGTGCCACCAGCAGAGTAAGAGAGTCCTACGAGCAGTACTTC | CATSRVRESYEQYF
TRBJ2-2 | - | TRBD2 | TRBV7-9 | TGTGCCAGCAGCCCCGGGGGTAGCGGGGCCGGGGAGCTGTTTTTT | CASSPGGSGAGELFF
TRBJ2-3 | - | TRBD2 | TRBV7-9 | TGTGCCAGCAGCACTAGCGATAACACAGATACGCAGTATTTT | CASSTSDNTDTQYF
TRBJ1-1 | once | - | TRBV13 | TGTGCCAGCAGCTTAGCACAACACCCTGGCGGAACTGAAGCTTTCTTT | CASSLAQHPGGTEAFF
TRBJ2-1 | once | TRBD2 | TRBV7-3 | TGTGCCAGCAGCTTAATCGGCAGCGGGGGGCCGGCAGAGCAGTTCTTC | CASSLIGSGGPAEQFF
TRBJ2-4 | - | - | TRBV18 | TGTGCCAGCGCCAGGGACGCCAAAAACATTCAGTACTTC | CASARDAKNIQYF
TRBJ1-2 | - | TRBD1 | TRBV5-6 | TGTGCCAGCAGCCGGGACAGGGAACTTGGCTACACCTTC | CASSRDRELGYTF
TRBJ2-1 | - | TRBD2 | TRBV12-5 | TGTGCTAGTGGCACCGGGAGCGGGAACTACAATGAGCAGTTCTTC | CASGTGSGNYNEQFF
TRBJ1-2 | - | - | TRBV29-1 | TGCAGCGTTGAGGAAGGGGTTACTTATGGCTACACCTTC | CSVEEGVTYGYTF
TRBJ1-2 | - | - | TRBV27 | TGTGCCAGCAGCCAGGGTTCGATAAAAACCTTC | CASSQGSIKTF
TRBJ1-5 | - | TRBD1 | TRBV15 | TGTGCCACCAGCAGAGCCCGACAGGGGTCGGGCAATCAGCCCCAGCATTTT | CATSRARQGSGNQPQHF
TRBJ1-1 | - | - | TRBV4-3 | TGCGCCAGCAGCCAAGATCGAGGGAGGACTGAAGCTTTCTTT | CASSQDRGRTEAFF
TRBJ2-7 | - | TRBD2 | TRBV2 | TGTGCCAGCAGCCCCGGACTAGCGGGGTCGTACGAGCAGTACTTC | CASSPGLAGSYEQYF